This T cell receptor (beta chain) was identified during a study of shared clonotypes between healthy human individuals. Libraries were prepared by immunoSEQ multiplex PCR; TCRdb keeps only in-frame clonotypes and omits some of them. The table has hundreds of thousands of clones, under 95% seen once. Regarding this clone: Its antigen is not known.

Study results and caveats: Few donors limited the genetic and exposure-history diversity represented. Clonotypes shared by all four sorted-subset donors had higher generation probabilities than non-shared clonotypes.

Positive CCR7 selection of CD45RO-negative cells yielded the naive CD8 cells, and terminally differentiated effector memory CD45RA+ cells were excluded. Nashville, Tennessee was home to all donors, who were Caucasian adults. Germline CDR1 MNHEY, CDR2 SVGAGI. CDR3 length: 15 amino acids. Trimming shortened V by 2 bases and J by 0 bases, and 5 bases separated the two germline ends. The chain employs TRBV6-5 and TRBJ1-6; D unresolved. The TCR was taken from a man in his thirties or forties in good health. The sequenced sample was naive CD8+ T cells sorted from blood. The CDR3 DNA reads TGTGCCAGCAGTTACGGGAGCTCCTATAATTCACCCCTCCACTTT. Protein product: CASSYGSSYNSPLHF.